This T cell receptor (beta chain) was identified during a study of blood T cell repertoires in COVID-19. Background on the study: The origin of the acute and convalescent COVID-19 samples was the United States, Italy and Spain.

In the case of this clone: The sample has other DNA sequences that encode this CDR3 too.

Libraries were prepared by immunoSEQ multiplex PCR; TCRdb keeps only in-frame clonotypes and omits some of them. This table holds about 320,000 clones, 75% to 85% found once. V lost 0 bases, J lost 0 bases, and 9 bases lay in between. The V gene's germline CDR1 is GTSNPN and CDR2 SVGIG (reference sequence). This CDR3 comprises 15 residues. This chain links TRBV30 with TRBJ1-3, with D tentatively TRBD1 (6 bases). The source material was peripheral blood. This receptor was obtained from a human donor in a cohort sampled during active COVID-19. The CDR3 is CAWSVRGNSGNTIYF. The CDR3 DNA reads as TGTGCCTGGAGTGTCAGGGGTAACTCTGGAAACACCATATATTTT.